One sample yielded the 30 T cell receptor beta chains listed below, sequenced in a study of T cell repertoires in cytomegalovirus infection (dated by TCRdb to the late 2010s). Reads for this sample came from an Illumina HiSeq 1500. Starting from the raw public reads, TCRdb applied fastp trimming at Q25, assembled clones with MiXCR and retained in-frame beta chains. A single entry per CDR3 protein holds the most common genes and DNA from its merged rows. Recorded for this sample are about 260,000 distinct CDR3 sequences; roughly an eighth of them occurred a single time. The ten largest make up about 10% of the sample. The sample taken for sequencing was PBMCs. These receptors came from a human donor in good health (CMV status not recorded). Some clones in this sample may be carry-over from other donors' samples.

At least ten counts were recorded for this clonotype. The chain is built from TRBV7-3 and TRBJ2-3; D perhaps matches TRBD1 (6 bases). Per the germline V gene, CDR1 is SGHTA and CDR2 is FQGTGA. The CDR3 extends over 16 amino acids. The V gene lost 1 base and the J gene lost 3 bases, with 14 bases spanning the gap. Here the CDR3 DNA reads TGTGCCAGCAGCTTAATGGCAGGGGAGAGGACAGATACGCAGTATTTT. Residues: CASSLMAGERTDTQYF.

This clonotype was found a few times. The chain joins TRBV7-6 to TRBJ1-1, with 8 bases matching TRBD1. Germline CDR1 and CDR2: SGHVS and FNYEAQ. The ends lost 0 bases at V and 1 base at J; junction bases unmatched: 4. The CDR3 spans 16 residues. The CDR3, as DNA: TGTGCCAGCAGCTTAGCCAGGGGACAGGAGAACACTGAAGCTTTCTTT. Its protein is CASSLARGQENTEAFF.

This clonotype was counted ten times or more. V and J are TRBV6-1 and TRBJ2-3; D might be TRBD1 (6 bases). V dropped 7 bases and J dropped 0 bases, with 14 bases sitting between them. The CDR3 loop spans 15 amino acids. CDR1 MNHNS and CDR2 SASEGT come from the germline V gene. CDR3: CASTFEGVSTDTQYF. The CDR3 region has the DNA TGTGCCAGCACCTTTGAGGGGGTCAGCACAGATACGCAGTATTTT.

This clonotype was recorded at least ten times. V gene TRBV7-2 combines with J gene TRBJ1-2; D is unclear. V dropped 5 bases and J dropped 3 bases, with 13 bases sitting between them. CDR3 length: 14 residues. Germline assignment: CDR1 SGHTA and CDR2 FQGNSA. The CDR3 loop is CASSLIDGDYGYTF. The CDR3 nucleotides are TGTGCCAGCAGCCTCATTGACGGCGACTATGGCTACACCTTC.

The rearrangement uses TRBV7-2 and TRBJ1-5; D might be TRBD1 (5 bases). The CDR3 is 14 residues long. With 3 bases removed from V and 2 bases from J, the gap between germline ends came to 8 bases. CDR1 and CDR2 (germline): SGHTA, FQGNSA. CDR3 nucleotide sequence: TGTGCCAGCAGCTTCCGGGGGGGCAATCAGCCCCAGCATTTT. Amino acid sequence: CASSFRGGNQPQHF.

This clonotype was picked up many times. This chain connects TRBV11-2 to TRBJ2-2, with a weak D call TRBD2 (5 bases). V gave up 5 bases and J gave up 1 base, with 11 bases separating them. CDR3 length: 15 residues. Germline assignment: CDR1 SGHAT and CDR2 FQNNGV. The CDR3 coding sequence is TGTGCCAGCAGCCACCCAGCGGAGAACACCGGGGAGCTGTTTTTT. As protein: CASSHPAENTGELFF.

The chain is built from TRBV6-2 or TRBV6-3 and TRBJ2-7, with D possibly being TRBD1 (6 bases). The V end was cut by 6 bases, the J end by 5 bases, with 14 bases between. The CDR3 extends over 13 amino acids. Per the germline V gene, CDR1 is MNHEY and CDR2 is SVGEGT. CDR3 protein: CASRDTGIHEQYF. DNA of the CDR3: TGTGCCAGCAGAGATACAGGGATCCACGAGCAGTACTTC.

This clonotype was recorded at least ten times. This chain uses TRBV12-3 or TRBV12-4 with TRBJ1-4, with D hard to call. The CDR3 extends over 13 amino acids. The V gene lost 6 bases and the J gene lost 8 bases, with 13 bases spanning the gap. CDR3 DNA: TGTGCCAGCAGCAAGCCGGGCCGGGAAAAACTGTTTTTT. Its translation is CASSKPGREKLFF.

The sample holds many counts of this clonotype. The chain recombines TRBV7-2 with TRBJ2-7, with D possibly being TRBD1 or TRBD2 (5 bases each). The V gene lost 5 bases and the J gene lost 6 bases, with 14 bases spanning the gap. The length of the CDR3 is 13 residues. Germline CDR1 reads SGHTA; CDR2 reads FQGNSA. The CDR3 spells CASSRDPGGEQYF. Here the CDR3 DNA reads TGTGCCAGCAGCCGGGACCCTGGAGGCGAGCAGTACTTC.

This clonotype occurred many times. The chain uses TRBV27 and TRBJ1-5; a possible D gene is TRBD1 (6 bases). V lost 6 bases and J lost 7, with 19 bases in between. This CDR3 is 15 amino acids long. Germline CDR1 and CDR2: MNHEY and SMNVEV (reference sequence). The CDR3 sequence: CASRRTAEAWQPQHF. The CDR3 region has the DNA TGTGCCAGCAGAAGGACAGCAGAGGCGTGGCAGCCCCAGCATTTT.

This clonotype was counted ten times or more. The V gene is TRBV10-3, the J gene TRBJ2-1; 7 nucleotides agree with TRBD1. The germline V gene has CDR1 ENHRY and CDR2 SYGVKD. This CDR3 is 16 amino acids long. V lost 8 bases, J lost 3 bases, and 13 bases stayed unmatched. CDR3 region: CAIRNIGGQSYNEQFF. CDR3 DNA: TGTGCCATCCGAAACATAGGGGGACAGAGCTACAATGAGCAGTTCTTC.

The J gene is TRBJ2-2, the V gene TRBV10-2, with TRBD1 as a possible D gene (6 bases). Germline V CDR1 and CDR2: WSHSY, SAAADI. Trimming removed 8 bases at V and 1 base at J, with 11 bases between. This CDR3 is 14 amino acids long. DNA for the CDR3: TGCGCCAGCTGTAACAGGGTGAACACCGGGGAGCTGTTTTTT. This gives the protein CASCNRVNTGELFF.

This clonotype was found many times. The J gene is TRBJ1-1, the V gene TRBV29-1; D is undetermined. V gave up 5 bases and J gave up 2 bases, with 6 bases separating them. Germline V gives CDR1 SQVTM, CDR2 ANQGSEA. CDR3 length: 11 amino acids. CDR3 protein: CSVFPNTEAFF. The DNA of the CDR3 is TGCAGCGTTTTTCCAAACACTGAAGCTTTCTTT.

This clonotype has a single count. V usage is TRBV29-1 and J usage is TRBJ2-1; no clear D gene. V lost 4 bases and J 7 bases, leaving 8 bases between the germline ends. CDR1 and CDR2 (germline): SQVTM, ANQGSEA. This CDR3 spans 11 amino acids. The CDR3 region is CSVGVGNEQFF. For the CDR3, the DNA is TGCAGCGTTGGCGTAGGGAATGAGCAGTTCTTC.

This clonotype was picked up many times. The rearrangement uses TRBV6-6 and TRBJ2-2; D gene uncertain. The germline V gene has CDR1 MNHNY and CDR2 SVGAGI (reference sequence). The V gene lost 0 bases and the J gene lost 2 bases, with 13 bases spanning the gap. This CDR3 has 17 residues. The CDR3 reads CASSYSGPSTNTGELFF. The CDR3 nucleotides read TGTGCCAGCAGTTACTCGGGTCCATCCACAAACACCGGGGAGCTGTTTTTT.

This sequence joins TRBV6-5 and TRBJ1-2; 7 positions agree with TRBD1. Trimming cost V 5 bases and J 6 bases; bases outside gene matches: 6. This CDR3 is 13 amino acids long. Germline CDR1 MNHEY, CDR2 SVGAGI. The CDR3 DNA reads as TGTGCCAGCAGTACTGGACAGGTCCATGGCTACACCTTC. Translating it yields CASSTGQVHGYTF.

The rearrangement uses TRBV29-1 and TRBJ2-7; a weak D match, TRBD1 (5 bases). CDR1 and CDR2 from the germline V gene are SQVTM and ANQGSEA. V lost 4 bases and J 2 bases, leaving 15 bases between the germline ends. CDR3 length: 14 residues. CDR3: CSVVLVARAYEQYF. The DNA of the CDR3 is TGCAGCGTTGTTTTGGTAGCCAGGGCCTACGAGCAGTACTTC.

Remarks on this clonotype: The germline gene is not matched at one end of the junction; a read error may be the cause. The V gene is TRBV12-3 or TRBV12-4, the J gene TRBJ1-1; 9 bases align to TRBD1. The CDR3 sequence is 14 residues long. CDR3 DNA: TGTGCTAGCAGACCGACAGGGGGTCTCACTGAAGCTTTCTTT. Encoded protein: CASRPTGGLTEAFF.

V and J are TRBV18 and TRBJ2-1; 8 nucleotides line up with TRBD2. This CDR3 region has 14 residues. Trimming removed 3 bases from V and 7 bases from J; junction bases left unmatched: 5. Per germline, CDR1 KGHSH and CDR2 LQKENI. CDR3 DNA sequence: TGTGCCAGCTCACCTTTGCGGGGGGTAAATGAGCAGTTCTTC. Its protein is CASSPLRGVNEQFF.

This rearrangement joins TRBV6-5 to TRBJ2-1; 8 positions match TRBD2. Germline loops: CDR1 MNHEY, CDR2 SVGAGI. The CDR3 totals 12 residues. J lost 12 bases, V lost 0 bases, and 1 base had no gene match. The CDR3 region is CASSYSSGVQFF. The CDR3 DNA is TGTGCCAGCAGTTACTCTAGCGGGGTGCAGTTCTTC.

This clonotype was seen ten or more times. The chain combines TRBV15 with TRBJ1-4; 9 bases fit TRBD1. V lost 4 bases to trimming and J lost 7 bases; unmatched junction nucleotides: 7. The CDR3 is made up of 15 amino acids. From germline, CDR1 is LNHNV and CDR2 YYDKDF (reference sequence). Here the CDR3 DNA reads TGTGCCACCAGCACAGCTGACAGGGGGAGTGAAAAACTGTTTTTT. It is translated as CATSTADRGSEKLFF.

This clonotype was recorded at least ten times. The V call is TRBV7-8, the J call TRBJ2-2; TRBD1 matches 7 bases. The CDR3 spans 15 residues. Germline values: CDR1 SGHVS, CDR2 FQNEAQ. V was pared by 4 bases and J by 5 bases, with 7 bases of the junction left unmatched. This chain's CDR3 is CASSYPGTVTGELFF. The CDR3 nucleotides read TGTGCCAGCAGCTACCCCGGGACAGTAACCGGGGAGCTGTTTTTT.

This clonotype occurred many times. This rearrangement joins TRBV2 to TRBJ1-5; D call uncertain. The CDR3 is 13 amino acids. V was pared by 7 bases and J by 5 bases, with 12 bases between. The germline gives CDR1 SNHLY, CDR2 FYNNEI. The DNA for the CDR3 is TGTGCCAGCAAGGCCGGGATCTATCAGCCCCAGCATTTT. Its translation is CASKAGIYQPQHF.

The chain uses TRBV15 and TRBJ2-1, with D possibly being TRBD1 (6 bases). Germline values: CDR1 LNHNV, CDR2 YYDKDF (reference sequence). The CDR3 loop spans 15 amino acids. Between the trimmed V and J ends, which lost 3 bases and 3 bases, there was a span of 12 bases. The CDR3 region has the DNA TGTGCCACCAGCAGGGGGGCACCCGACTACAATGAGCAGTTCTTC. Protein: CATSRGAPDYNEQFF.

The chain couples TRBV29-1 to TRBJ2-3; 10 nucleotides agree with TRBD2. The J segment lost 4 bases and the V segment lost 7 bases, leaving 2 bases of the junction unmatched. CDR1 and CDR2 (germline): SQVTM, ANQGSEA. The CDR3 is 12 residues long. The CDR3 here is CSAGTSADTQYF. CDR3 DNA: TGCAGCGCGGGGACTAGCGCAGATACGCAGTATTTT.

This chain links TRBV29-1 with TRBJ2-7; 8 bases are shared with TRBD2. The CDR3 is 15 amino acids. The V segment lost 4 bases and the J segment 4 bases; nucleotides outside the gene matches: 12. Germline CDR1 reads SQVTM; CDR2 reads ANQGSEA. The CDR3 DNA sequence: TGCAGCGTTGTGGGGCCTGGGAGCGGGAGATACGAGCAGTACTTC. Translation gives CSVVGPGSGRYEQYF.

The V gene is TRBV6-6, the J gene TRBJ2-7, with D unclear. Germline CDR1 and CDR2: MNHNY and SVGAGI (reference sequence). The CDR3 spans 17 residues. V shed 2 bases and J shed 0 bases, with 17 bases lying between them. CDR3 sequence (DNA): TGTGCCAGCAGTTACGCCCTCTCTAAGTCATCCTCCTACGAGCAGTACTTC. Amino acid sequence: CASSYALSKSSSYEQYF.

This clonotype has a count of ten or more. The gene calls are TRBV7-2 and TRBJ2-1; D possibly corresponds to TRBD1 (5 bases). Germline V gives CDR1 SGHTA, CDR2 FQGNSA. This CDR3 comprises 14 residues. V was shortened by 1 base and J by 7 bases, with 11 bases between the two germline ends. This CDR3 is CASSLVKGINEQFF. The CDR3 DNA reads as TGTGCCAGCAGCTTAGTTAAGGGGATTAATGAGCAGTTCTTC.

This clonotype turned up a few times. The V call is TRBV6-6, the J call TRBJ1-1; D may be TRBD1 (5 bases). The CDR3 length is 13 residues. Looked up from germline, CDR1 is MNHNY and CDR2 is SVGAGI (reference sequence). Trimming pared 0 bases from V and 9 bases from J, leaving 11 bases between. CDR3 region: CASSYSNRPQAFF. The CDR3 DNA reads as TGTGCCAGCAGTTACTCGAACAGGCCCCAAGCTTTCTTT.

The chain has TRBV29-1 and TRBJ1-2; D unclear. V dropped 4 bases and J dropped 4 bases, with 16 bases sitting between them. The germline CDR1 and CDR2 sequences are SQVTM and ANQGSEA. The CDR3 has 14 amino acids. CDR3 amino acids: CSVGPRLLPYGYTF. The CDR3 DNA sequence: TGCAGCGTTGGTCCCAGACTCCTCCCCTATGGCTACACCTTC.